These 30 T cell receptor beta chains originate from one sample sequenced in a study of CD8+ T cells in alopecia areata. Sorting relied on CD4, CD8alpha, NKG2D, NKG2ACE and other markers applied to pooled cutaneous lymph node cells. It was cDNA, reverse transcribed from extracted RNA, that served as the sequencing template. Assay used: immunoSEQ multiplex PCR; TCRdb lists only in-frame clones, some missing. This sample has about 270,000 clones, each found more than once. The sequenced sample consisted of CD4+ T cells sorted from a lymph node. These receptors came from a C3H/HeJ mouse with alopecia areata. MHC haplotype of the mouse line: H2-k.

About this clone itself: Genes here carry mouse names. The observed sequence ends 4 residues before the CDR3 terminus, with the missing tail filled in from the germline J gene. The chain is built from TRBV13-1 and TRBJ1-2, with D perhaps TRBD1 (6 bases). V lost 6 bases and J lost 3, with 15 bases in between. The CDR3 runs to 14 residues. CDR1 is NSHNY and CDR2 is SYGAGN in the germline V gene. The part of the CDR3 DNA that was read is TGTGCCAGCAAACCCCCAGGGGCGGACTCC. It specifies CASKPPGADS. The entire CDR3 protein reads CASKPPGADSDYTF.

This clone was seen a few times. The gene names here belong to mouse. The read comes to an end 4 residues before the CDR3 does, leaving the germline J gene to fill in the end. This sample includes further DNA sequences coding for the same CDR3. The chain couples TRBV19 to TRBJ2-5, with TRBD1 matching 10 bases. The CDR3 runs to 14 residues. Germline-derived CDR1 and CDR2 are FNHDT and SITEND (reference sequence). The sequenced part of the CDR3 DNA is TGTGCCAGCAGTCGACAGGGGGCTAGGGAC. Translated: CASSRQGARD. The entire CDR3 protein is CASSRQGARDTQYF.

In the case of this clone: Gene labels here are mouse ones. The CDR3 extends 4 residues past the end of the read, so its final part is completed from the germline J gene. The chain has TRBV31 and TRBJ1-2, with D perhaps TRBD1 (6 bases). V gave up 0 bases and J gave up 4 bases, with 9 bases separating them. CDR3 length: 13 amino acids. In germline, CDR1 is GKSSPN, CDR2 SITVG. CDR3 sequence: CAWSLQGTSDYTF. The DNA read from the CDR3 is TGTGCCTGGAGTCTACAGGGAACCTCC. Full variable domain (remainder filled in from reference TRBV31 and TRBJ1-2): AQTIHQWPVAEIKAVGSPLSLGCTIKGKSSPNLYWYWQATGGTLQQLFYSITVGQVESVVQLNLSASRPKDDQFILSTEKLLLSHSGFYLCAWSLQGTSDYTFGSGTRLLVI.

This clone was detected a few times. Genes here carry mouse names. Read coverage stops 4 residues before the CDR3 terminus; the germline J gene supplies the remainder. Additional DNA sequences in this sample encode the identical CDR3. The J gene is TRBJ2-3, the V gene TRBV19, with D hard to call. V dropped 1 base and J dropped 1 base, with 4 bases sitting between them. The CDR3 extends over 13 amino acids. The germline CDR1 and CDR2 sequences are FNHDT and SITEND (reference sequence). CDR3: CASSIRGAETLYF. Partial CDR3 DNA: TGTGCCAGCAGTATAAGGGGTGCAGAA.

This clone was found a few times. Gene names are mouse gene names. The read stops 4 residues short of the end of the CDR3; the missing end is completed from the germline J gene. The chain recombines TRBV1 with TRBJ1-1, with 8 bases lining up with TRBD1. The J segment lost 0 bases and the V segment lost 3 bases, leaving 6 bases of the junction unmatched. Germline V gene lookup returns CDR1 NSQYPW and CDR2 LRSPGD (reference sequence). The CDR3 covers 16 residues. The CDR3: CTCSAPTGESNTEVFF. CDR3 DNA (partial): TGCACCTGCAGTGCCCCGACAGGGGAGTCAAACACA.

This clone was observed many times. Any gene name here is a mouse gene name. The sequenced fragment ends 3 residues before the CDR3 boundary, so the rest is inferred from the germline J gene. This chain uses TRBV17 with TRBJ1-6; D remains unclear. TRBJ1-6 is reported as an ORF; its role is uncertain. Germline V gives CDR1 MNHDT, CDR2 YYDKIL. The CDR3 runs to 14 residues. Trimming took off 3 bases at V and 4 bases at J, with 7 bases between the two ends. Partial CDR3 DNA: TGTGCTAGCAGTAGCCAGCTTTATAATTCGCCC. Translation gives CASSSQLYNSP. In full, the CDR3 is CASSSQLYNSPLYF.

In this sample, this clone turned up a few times. Germline and genes: mouse. The sequenced fragment ends 4 residues before the CDR3 boundary, so the rest is inferred from the germline J gene. The chain carries TRBV14 and TRBJ2-7; the D gene is possibly TRBD1 (5 bases). The CDR3 extends over 12 amino acids. Per germline, CDR1 SGHDT and CDR2 FRDEAV. V was shortened by 4 bases and J by 3 bases, with 8 bases between the two germline ends. CDR3 DNA (partial): TGTGCCAGCAGTCCAGGGAACTAT. Translation gives CASSPGNY. Given in full, the CDR3 is CASSPGNYEQYF.

This clone has only a few counts. Gene names and germline refer to mouse. The read terminates 4 residues ahead of where the CDR3 ends, so the germline J gene completes it. The chain carries TRBV5 and TRBJ2-2; weak D call: TRBD1 (5 bases). Germline V gives CDR1 LGHNA, CDR2 YNLKQL (reference sequence). The CDR3 has 15 residues. Trimming left V 6 bases short and J 3 bases short, with 14 bases between. The CDR3 DNA, read in part, is TGTGCCAGCAGACACGAGGGGTGGGACACCGGG. This translates into CASRHEGWDTG. The whole CDR3 sequence reads CASRHEGWDTGQLYF.

About this clone itself: Here the gene names and germline are mouse. Coverage ceases 4 residues before the CDR3 finishes, and the germline J gene fills in the end. Other DNA sequences in this sample translate to the same CDR3. The chain uses TRBV19 and TRBJ2-3; D might be TRBD1 (6 bases). CDR3 length equals 15 residues. Germline lookup yields CDR1 FNHDT and CDR2 SITEND (reference sequence). The ends were cut back, 2 bases at V and 1 base at J, with 11 bases in the middle. The sequenced CDR3 bases are TGTGCCAGCAGTATTCCCAGGGGAGGTGCAGAA. This sequence encodes CASSIPRGGAE. The full CDR3 is CASSIPRGGAETLYF.

Concerning this clone: Gene names are mouse gene names. The observed sequence ends 4 residues before the CDR3 terminus, with the missing tail filled in from the germline J gene. The rearrangement uses TRBV13-3 and TRBJ2-3; a possible D gene is TRBD2 (6 bases). V was trimmed by 6 bases and J by 3 bases, leaving 11 bases between them. The germline V gene encodes CDR1 NNHDY and CDR2 SYVADS. This CDR3 region has 13 residues. CDR3 in amino acids: CASTGVGAETLYF. Incomplete CDR3 DNA: TGTGCCAGCACTGGGGTCGGAGCAGAA.

This clone occurred a few times. Gene names follow the mouse nomenclature. The CDR3 extends 4 residues past the end of the read, so its final part is completed from the germline J gene. This chain connects TRBV13-3 to TRBJ2-7; the D gene is possibly TRBD1 (5 bases). The CDR3 spans 14 residues. Germline V gene sequence: CDR1 NNHDY, CDR2 SYVADS. V lost 2 bases and J lost 0, with 9 bases in between. The part of the CDR3 DNA that was read is TGTGCCAGCAGTGAAGGCAGGGCCTCCTAT. Encoded protein: CASSEGRASY. The full-length CDR3 reads as CASSEGRASYEQYF.

This clone has ten or more counts. Mouse gene names apply. With the read ending 4 residues before the CDR3 end, the germline J gene is used to fill in that end. The same CDR3 arises from other DNA sequences in this sample as well. The chain recombines TRBV5 with TRBJ2-5; 9 nucleotides agree with TRBD1. In germline, CDR1 is LGHNA, CDR2 YNLKQL (reference sequence). This CDR3 region has 14 residues. The covered CDR3 bases are TGTGCCAGCAGCCAAGAGGACAGGGGAGAC. Protein product: CASSQEDRGD. The complete CDR3 sequence is CASSQEDRGDTQYF.

This clone occurred a few times. Germline and genes: mouse. The sequenced CDR3 bases are TGTGCCAGCAGTCCCGACAGGGTTTGGAATTCGCCC. It translates to CASSPDRVWNSP. The entire CDR3 reads CASSPDRVWNSPLYF. The genes are TRBV19 and TRBJ1-6, with 7 nucleotides matching TRBD1. The CDR3 end lies 3 residues beyond the end of the read and is filled in from the germline J gene. TRBJ1-6 qualifies as an ORF whose function is uncertain. CDR3 length: 15 amino acids. V shed 4 bases, J shed 7 bases, and the junction held 8 bases outside the gene matches. Per the germline V gene, CDR1 is FNHDT and CDR2 is SITEND (reference sequence).

This clone was seen only a few times. Gene names are mouse gene names. The CDR3 sequence: CASSLSGTKNTEVFF. The CDR3 DNA, read in part, is TGTGCCAGCAGTCTTTCCGGGACAAAAAACACA. The chain is built from TRBV19 and TRBJ1-1; a possible D gene is TRBD1 (6 bases). The CDR3 end lies 4 residues beyond the end of the read and is filled in from the germline J gene. V lost 4 bases and J lost 1, with 14 bases in between. CDR1 is FNHDT and CDR2 is SITEND in the germline V gene (reference sequence). This CDR3 spans 15 amino acids.

Many counts were recorded for this clone. The germline and genes are mouse ones. The sequenced fragment ends 4 residues before the CDR3 boundary, so the rest is inferred from the germline J gene. Other DNA sequences in this specimen translate into the identical CDR3. This chain links TRBV1 with TRBJ2-3; 11 bases are shared with TRBD2. With 4 bases clipped from V and 0 bases from J, the junction kept 0 bases outside the gene matches. The CDR3 is 15 amino acids. CDR1 and CDR2 from the germline V gene are NSQYPW and LRSPGD (reference sequence). The DNA read from the CDR3 is TGCACCTGCAGTGGGGACTGGGGGAGTGCAGAA. Residues: CTCSGDWGSAE. The full CDR3 reads CTCSGDWGSAETLYF.

This clone was counted a few times. These gene names are mouse names. The CDR3 extends 4 residues past the end of the read, so its final part is completed from the germline J gene. Within the sample, other DNA sequences also encode this same CDR3. The chain is built from TRBV13-1 and TRBJ1-2, with 12 bases fitting TRBD1. The CDR3 has 16 amino acids. The V gene end was trimmed by 0 bases and the J gene end by 2 bases; junction bases not matched to a gene: 2. Per germline, CDR1 NSHNY and CDR2 SYGAGN. The sequenced part of the CDR3 DNA is TGTGCCAGCAGTGATGGGGGACAGGGGGCGAACTCC. Translation: CASSDGGQGANS. The complete CDR3 protein is CASSDGGQGANSDYTF.

About this clone itself: Germline and genes here are mouse. This CDR3 is CTCSADQLYAEQFF. The sequenced part of the CDR3 DNA is TGCACCTGCAGTGCAGATCAGCTCTATGCT. The V call is TRBV1, the J call TRBJ2-1; no firm D call. The read terminates 4 residues before the CDR3 end, so the remaining end is supplied by the germline J gene. Germline V CDR1 and CDR2: NSQYPW, LRSPGD (reference sequence). V gave up 0 bases and J gave up 3 bases, with 6 bases separating them. CDR3 length: 14 amino acids.

Turning to this clone: Genes and germline are mouse. The read ends 3 residues before the CDR3 terminus; that terminus is restored from the germline J gene. The chain is built from TRBV5 and TRBJ1-6; the D is unclear. TRBJ1-6 carries the ORF label, with uncertain function. The germline gives CDR1 LGHNA, CDR2 YNLKQL (reference sequence). V lost 1 base and J lost 3, with 7 bases in between. This CDR3 spans 15 amino acids. CDR3 bases read: TGTGCCAGCAGCCAAGCAACAGTCTATAATTCGCCC. The encoded protein is CASSQATVYNSP. The entire CDR3 is CASSQATVYNSPLYF.

This clone was seen more than once but under ten times. The gene symbols are mouse symbols. The read ends 4 residues shy of where the CDR3 ends; the end is completed using the germline J gene. The sample holds other DNA sequences that translate to the same CDR3. V is TRBV1 and J is TRBJ2-3; 9 bases line up with TRBD2. Germline V gene sequence: CDR1 NSQYPW, CDR2 LRSPGD (reference sequence). The junction had 4 bases not matched to a gene; V was cut back by 3 bases and J by 0 bases. The CDR3 has 16 amino acids. CDR3 region: CTCSAATGGSAETLYF. CDR3 DNA (partial): TGCACCTGCAGTGCCGCGACTGGGGGTAGTGCAGAA.

This clone came up a few times. A much larger clone sits a single nucleotide away, making a read error possible. The genes are named according to mouse. The read comes to an end 4 residues before the CDR3 does, leaving the germline J gene to fill in the end. In the same sample, other DNA sequences code for this CDR3. The chain carries TRBV13-2 and TRBJ1-2; 7 nucleotides align to TRBD1. Germline CDR1 and CDR2: NNHNN and SYGAGS (reference sequence). The CDR3 covers 13 residues. With 3 bases clipped from V and 1 base from J, the junction kept 0 bases outside the gene matches. The CDR3 bases that were read are TGTGCCAGCGGTGGGGACAGAAACTCC. It codes for CASGGDRNS. The CDR3 reads in full as CASGGDRNSDYTF.

Turning to this clone: Germline and genes here are mouse. The sequenced fragment ends 4 residues before the CDR3 boundary, so the rest is inferred from the germline J gene. The V call is TRBV5, the J call TRBJ2-7, with TRBD1 as a possible D gene (5 bases). This CDR3 contains 12 residues. Germline V lookup: CDR1 LGHNA, CDR2 YNLKQL (reference sequence). V was clipped by 3 bases and J by 2 bases, with 5 bases between them. Incomplete CDR3 DNA: TGTGCCAGCAGCCAGACAGCCTAT. The encoded protein is CASSQTAY. From start to end, the CDR3 is CASSQTAYEQYF.

This clone was seen a few times. Gene names follow the mouse nomenclature. Coverage ceases 4 residues before the CDR3 finishes, and the germline J gene fills in the end. The genes are TRBV1 and TRBJ2-1, with D perhaps matching TRBD1 (7 bases). The CDR3 runs 15 residues. Germline V gene sequence: CDR1 NSQYPW, CDR2 LRSPGD (reference sequence). Trimming removed 0 bases at V and 2 bases at J, with 8 bases between. CDR3 protein: CTCSAERGHYAEQFF. The covered CDR3 bases are TGCACCTGCAGTGCAGAGAGGGGGCACTATGCT.

In its sample, this clone was seen a few times. Genes here carry mouse names. The CDR3 goes on 4 residues after the read ends, and that part is filled in from the germline J gene. The chain links TRBV13-3 to TRBJ1-2, with D unclear. Germline V gives CDR1 NNHDY, CDR2 SYVADS. The CDR3 totals 13 residues. Partial CDR3 DNA: TGTGCCAGCAGTGATTCCTGGGGAAGC. Protein sequence: CASSDSWGS. The whole CDR3 protein is CASSDSWGSDYTF.

In this sample, this clone turned up many times. Any gene name here is a mouse gene name. The CDR3 end is not reached by the read, which stops 4 residues before it; the germline J gene fills it in. The sample contains more than one DNA sequence encoding this CDR3. The chain uses TRBV13-1 and TRBJ2-2; 9 nucleotides align to TRBD1. Germline V gene sequence: CDR1 NSHNY, CDR2 SYGAGN. With V trimmed by 0 bases and J by 0 bases, 0 bases remained unmatched. The CDR3 consists of 16 residues. CDR3 loop: CASSDGQGANTGQLYF. Incomplete CDR3 DNA: TGTGCCAGCAGTGATGGACAGGGGGCAAACACCGGG.

This clone was counted a few times. The listed genes are named as in mouse. The read comes to an end 4 residues before the CDR3 does, leaving the germline J gene to fill in the end. The rearrangement joins TRBV31 to TRBJ1-1; D not resolved. CDR1 is GKSSPN, CDR2 SITVG, per germline. This CDR3 comprises 11 residues. CDR3 amino acids: CAWSPRREVFF. The DNA read from the CDR3 is TGTGCCTGGAGTCCTCGCAGA.

This clone was found a few times. Gene names denote mouse genes. The read halts 4 residues ahead of the CDR3 end, with the missing end drawn from the germline J gene. The chain couples TRBV13-3 to TRBJ1-1; D not resolved. This CDR3 is built from 13 residues. Per the germline V gene, CDR1 is NNHDY and CDR2 is SYVADS. V dropped 4 bases and J dropped 0 bases, with 7 bases sitting between them. CDR3 loop: CASSPDANTEVFF. The sequenced part of the CDR3 DNA is TGTGCCAGCAGTCCAGATGCAAACACA.

This clone came up a few times. Gene and germline names: mouse. The read gets to within 4 residues of the CDR3 end, and the germline J gene fills in the rest. The chain couples TRBV13-2 to TRBJ2-1; 8 positions agree with TRBD1. Germline V gene data show CDR1 as NNHNN and CDR2 as SYGAGS (reference sequence). This CDR3 spans 14 amino acids. CDR3 DNA (partial): TGTGCCAGCGGTGCCCGGACAGGGCTGGCT. Translating gives CASGARTGLA. The whole CDR3 sequence is CASGARTGLAEQFF.

This clone has only a few counts. All gene names here are mouse names. The read terminates 4 residues before the CDR3 end, so the remaining end is supplied by the germline J gene. J is TRBJ2-2 and V is TRBV13-2, with a weak D call TRBD1 (6 bases). Germline V gene lookup returns CDR1 NNHNN and CDR2 SYGAGS (reference sequence). The CDR3 is 15 residues long. V lost 2 bases and J lost 0, with 8 bases in between. CDR3 DNA (partial): TGTGCCAGCGGTGAAACAGGGACAAACACCGGG. Its protein is CASGETGTNTG. The full CDR3 protein reads CASGETGTNTGQLYF.

This clone occurred a few times. Gene labels here are mouse ones. Sequencing ends 4 residues short of the CDR3 end; the germline J gene provides the rest. V is TRBV1 and J is TRBJ2-1; TRBD1 matches at 10 bases. V was clipped by 3 bases and J by 5 bases; unmatched bases: 4. The CDR3 is 15 residues long. The germline CDR1 and CDR2 sequences are NSQYPW and LRSPGD (reference sequence). This CDR3 reads CTCSARQGADAEQFF. The sequenced CDR3 bases are TGCACCTGCAGTGCCCGACAGGGGGCGGATGCT.

This clone has a handful of counts. Mouse germline and gene names are used. The read terminates 4 residues before the CDR3 end, so the remaining end is supplied by the germline J gene. The sample has other DNA sequences that encode this CDR3 too. The rearrangement uses TRBV1 and TRBJ1-2; TRBD1 is a possible D gene (5 bases). This CDR3 is 15 amino acids long. V lost 0 bases to trimming and J lost 0 bases, with 8 bases between them. Germline V gene lookup returns CDR1 NSQYPW and CDR2 LRSPGD (reference sequence). CDR3 loop: CTCSADRQTNSDYTF. The CDR3 bases that were read are TGCACCTGCAGTGCAGATAGACAGACAAACTCC.